A selection of T cell receptor beta chains follows, all from one sample in a study of blood T cell repertoires in COVID-19. Using immunoSEQ multiplex PCR, the repertoire was profiled, and TCRdb retains in-frame clones only, with some absent. The data hold about 60,000 clones, with roughly 88% observed a single time. Sample: peripheral blood. These receptor sequences come from a man aged 25 to 40 with COVID-19, enrolled during active disease. CDR3s include the opening cysteine and the closing phenylalanine or tryptophan. Fields, in order: D gene, V gene, clone size, J gene, CDR3 DNA, CDR3 protein. D genes are given only for firm matches. Clone size is not always given. Where it is, it says once, few, many or a class for expanded clones.

TRBD1	TRBV18	NA	TRBJ1-2	TGTGCCAGCTTATCCGGGACAGGGGGACGTGGCTACACCTTC	CASLSGTGGRGYTF
TRBD1	TRBV28	NA	TRBJ1-1	TGTGCCAGCAGTGATACTCCGGGACAGGGGGACACTGAAGCTTTCTTT	CASSDTPGQGDTEAFF
TRBD2	TRBV30	few	TRBJ2-3	TGTGCCTGGAGTGGGGGACTAGCGGGCCCGAGGGGGACAGATACGCAGTATTTT	CAWSGGLAGPRGTDTQYF
NA	TRBV15	NA	TRBJ1-4	TGTGCCACCAGCAGCCCGGCGGCCCTTAATGAAAAACTGTTTTTT	CATSSPAALNEKLFF
TRBD1	TRBV4-1	NA	TRBJ1-2	TGCGCCAGCAGCCAAGATTGGGGACAGGCGGGCATCAAGTCCTATGGCTACACCTTC	CASSQDWGQAGIKSYGYTF
NA	TRBV14	NA	TRBJ1-1	TGTGCCAGCAGCCCAGGGCCGAGAGCTTTCTTT	CASSPGPRAFF
NA	TRBV7-9	NA	TRBJ2-7	TGTGCCAGCAGCTCTAGTTCCCAGGGCCCCTACGAGCAGTACTTC	CASSSSSQGPYEQYF
NA	TRBV9	NA	TRBJ2-3	TGTGCCAGCAGCGTAAGGGGCCAGAGCACAGATACGCAGTATTTT	CASSVRGQSTDTQYF
TRBD1	TRBV5-4	NA	TRBJ1-2	TGTGCCAGCAGCTTGGACAGGGGGGGTGGCTACACCTTC	CASSLDRGGGYTF
NA	TRBV7-2	once	TRBJ1-1	TGTGCCAGCAGCTTAGTAATTAGGGGGAACACTGAAGCTTTCTTT	CASSLVIRGNTEAFF
NA	TRBV11-2	once	TRBJ2-3	TGTGCCAGCAGCTTAGGGGGAGGCTCGGGCACAGATACGCAGTATTTT	CASSLGGGSGTDTQYF
NA	TRBV9	NA	TRBJ2-7	TGTGCCAGCAGCGTAGAGGCAGGGTATTCCTACGAGCAGTACTTC	CASSVEAGYSYEQYF
NA	TRBV18	NA	TRBJ2-5	TGTGCCAGCTCCTTCGGGACGGAGGGCCCTGGGACCCAGTACTTC	CASSFGTEGPGTQYF
TRBD2	TRBV2	NA	TRBJ2-7	TGTGCCAGCACGGCTAGCGGGAACCACTACGAGCAGTACTTC	CASTASGNHYEQYF
TRBD2	TRBV3-1/TRBV3-2	NA	TRBJ2-1	TGTGCCAGCAGCTGGGAGGGGGGACTAGCAAATGAGCAGTTCTTC	CASSWEGGLANEQFF
TRBD1	TRBV30	NA	TRBJ1-4	TGTGCCTGGTACCACAGGGGGTTGGCAACTAATGAAAAACTGTTTTTT	CAWYHRGLATNEKLFF
NA	TRBV6-6	few	TRBJ1-4	TGTGCCAGTGCGACCGCCCGGGTAGGCGAAAAACTGTTTTTT	CASATARVGEKLFF
TRBD1	TRBV5-5	NA	TRBJ1-5	TGTGCCAGCAGCCCTCCGGGACAGGGGAATCAGCCCCAGCATTTT	CASSPPGQGNQPQHF
NA	TRBV28	NA	TRBJ2-3	TGTGCCAGCAGAGACAGTACCACGAACACAGATACGCAGTATTTT	CASRDSTTNTDTQYF
NA	TRBV7-2	NA	TRBJ1-2	TGTGCCAGCAGCTTATCCCGGGAATGGGGCTACACCTTC	CASSLSREWGYTF
NA	TRBV27	NA	TRBJ2-1	TGTGCCAGCAGTTTATTAACCGTTTCCAGCGGCAACAATGAGCAGTTCTTC	CASSLLTVSSGNNEQFF
TRBD1	TRBV28	NA	TRBJ1-1	TGTGCCGCTAAGGGCAGGGGGATGGTTGACACTGAAGCTTTCTTT	CAAKGRGMVDTEAFF
NA	TRBV12-3/TRBV12-4	NA	TRBJ1-2	TGTGCCAGCATTGTCGACAGGAACTATGGCTACACCTTC	CASIVDRNYGYTF
NA	TRBV6-4	NA	TRBJ2-3	TGTGCCAGCAGTGACCGAGCAGGGGCTTCGACAGATACGCAGTATTTT	CASSDRAGASTDTQYF
NA	TRBV25-1	few	TRBJ2-7	TGTGCCAGCATGGGCGGGATCTACGAGCAGTACTTC	CASMGGIYEQYF
NA	TRBV6-4	NA	TRBJ2-6	TGTGCCAGCAGCGACACAGGGACCGGGGCCAACGTCCTGACTTTC	CASSDTGTGANVLTF
TRBD1	TRBV27	few	TRBJ1-1	TGTGCCAGCAGTTTACGGGGGACAGGGGAAACTGAAGCTTTCTTT	CASSLRGTGETEAFF
TRBD2	TRBV14	NA	TRBJ2-5	TGTGCCAGCAGCCTCCGGACCGGGACTAATAAAGAGACCCAGTACTTC	CASSLRTGTNKETQYF
NA	TRBV6-5	NA	TRBJ1-5	TGTGCCAGCAGTTACGACAATAGGGGAAACTTTCGGCATTTT	CASSYDNRGNFRHF
TRBD1	TRBV7-9	NA	TRBJ2-2	TGTGCCAGCAGCTTAGACCAGGGGGCGAACACCGGGGAGCTGTTTTTT	CASSLDQGANTGELFF
NA	TRBV9	NA	TRBJ1-1	TGTGCCAGCAGCGCTCGAACCGGGGTGAGCACTGAAGCTTTCTTT	CASSARTGVSTEAFF
TRBD1	TRBV30	NA	TRBJ2-7	TGTGCCTGGAGTGTACGGTCCGTCGGACAGGGATACGAGCAGTACTTC	CAWSVRSVGQGYEQYF
TRBD1	TRBV27	NA	TRBJ2-7	TGTGCCAGCAGGGCAAAATGGGACAGTCCTTCCCCCCTTCTCTACGAGCAGTACTTC	CASRAKWDSPSPLLYEQYF
NA	TRBV6-5	NA	TRBJ2-2	TGTGCCAGCAGTTTCTACTCCGCTCAAACCGGGGAGCTGTTTTTT	CASSFYSAQTGELFF
TRBD1	TRBV14	NA	TRBJ2-1	TGTGCCAGCAGCCAAGATTCCGGGACAGTGGCTGAGCAGTTCTTC	CASSQDSGTVAEQFF